This T cell receptor (beta chain) is from a study of T cell repertoires in cytomegalovirus infection. Study in general: A matching HLA type, together with CMV infection, was signaled by public TCR beta signatures. Regarding the study as a whole: The study found HLA-C-restricted CMV-specific TCR beta clonotypes dominating the ex vivo response.

V shed 5 bases, J shed 7 bases, and the junction held 5 bases outside the gene matches. Germline CDR1 and CDR2: SGHTA and FQGNSA. The CDR3 loop spans 12 amino acids. In its sample, this clonotype was seen many times. Its target is unknown. TCRdb used MiXCR to reprocess the reads, holding one entry per CDR3 protein. The table has 300,000 or so distinct CDR3 sequences, around 10% seen once. The origin of this receptor is a human donor in good health (CMV status not recorded). Some clones in this sample may be carry-over from other donors' samples. This chain links TRBV7-2 with TRBJ2-7; TRBD1 matches 7 bases. Material for sequencing was PBMCs. CDR3 sequence: CASSMTGREQYV. The CDR3 DNA reads as TGTGCCAGCAGCATGACAGGGCGGGAGCAGTACGTC.